Below are 10 T cell receptor beta chains sequenced from a single sample in a study of T-cell memory formation after mild COVID-19. Each CDR3 protein is one row after TCRdb ran MiXCR on the 5' RACE reads. This sample yields over 45,000 distinct CDR3 sequences, of which approximately 9.1% are seen a single time; 10% to 15% belongs to the top ten. The sequenced sample consisted of PBMCs or a T cell subset sorted from them (not recorded which). The receptor source for this set is an adult woman who had mild COVID-19 (a few samples of this study predate the infection). Cell type and time point are not known.

This clonotype was seen a handful of times. This chain joins TRBV2 and TRBJ1-2; 9 nucleotides line up with TRBD1. CDR3 length: 15 residues. The V gene's germline CDR1 is SNHLY and CDR2 FYNNEI. The junction had 5 bases not matched to a gene; V was cut back by 0 bases and J by 6 bases. This CDR3 reads CASSEAPGQGHGYTF. The CDR3 DNA follows: TGTGCCAGCAGTGAAGCGCCGGGACAGGGCCATGGCTACACCTTC.

The chain links TRBV5-1 to TRBJ1-1; TRBD1 matches at 9 bases. With 0 bases clipped from V and 4 bases from J, the junction kept 4 bases outside the gene matches. The CDR3 spans 15 residues. CDR1 and CDR2 (germline): SGHRS, YFSETQ. The CDR3 nucleotides are TGCGCCAGCAGCTTGGCTTTGACAGGGGGCACTGAAGCTTTCTTT. Its translation: CASSLALTGGTEAFF.

The sample holds a few counts of this clonotype. The chain couples TRBV18 to TRBJ2-7, with 8 bases lining up with TRBD1. The CDR3 is 14 amino acids. Germline trimming cut 3 bases from V and 5 bases from J; bases unmatched to any gene: 6. In germline, CDR1 is KGHSH, CDR2 LQKENI. Here the CDR3 reads CASSPGTGSNEQYF. For the CDR3, the DNA is TGTGCCAGCTCACCCGGGACAGGTTCCAACGAGCAGTACTTC.

The chain links TRBV20-1 to TRBJ2-5, with 11 nucleotides matching TRBD1. This CDR3 has 18 amino acids. The V gene's germline CDR1 is DFQATT and CDR2 SNEGSKA (reference sequence). The junction had 14 bases not matched to a gene; V was cut back by 1 base and J by 4 bases. CDR3 loop: CSARARLTRTGGTETQYF. CDR3 DNA: TGCAGTGCTAGAGCGCGTTTGACTCGGACAGGGGGCACAGAGACCCAGTACTTC.

Only a few counts were recorded for this clonotype. This chain links TRBV6-6 with TRBJ2-7; 8 nucleotides line up with TRBD1. Unmatched junction bases numbered 3, after V lost 2 bases and J lost 3 bases. Per the germline V gene, CDR1 is MNHNY and CDR2 is SVGAGI (reference sequence). The CDR3 has 14 amino acids. The CDR3 DNA sequence: TGTGCCAGCAGTTACCCCGGGACAGGCTACGAGCAGTACTTC. The encoded protein is CASSYPGTGYEQYF.

This clonotype was recorded at least ten times. The chain employs TRBV24-1 and TRBJ2-2; weak D call: TRBD1 (6 bases). The CDR3 spans 15 residues. The V and J ends lost 2 bases and 1 base respectively, with 7 bases between them. Germline V gene lookup returns CDR1 KGHDR and CDR2 SFDVKD. The CDR3 sequence is CATSDWGQNTGELFF. Written as DNA, the CDR3 is TGTGCCACCAGTGATTGGGGACAGAACACCGGGGAGCTGTTTTTT.

This clonotype was observed a few times. This chain connects TRBV6-1 to TRBJ2-7, with D possibly being TRBD1 or TRBD2 (5 bases each). V shed 0 bases and J shed 7 bases, with 19 bases lying between them. CDR1 and CDR2 (germline): MNHNS, SASEGT. There are 16 residues in the CDR3. CDR3 sequence: CASSEAGRLPLGEQYF. In nucleotides, the CDR3 is TGTGCCAGCAGTGAAGCGGGACGGCTCCCACTAGGGGAGCAGTACTTC.

Ten or more counts support this clonotype. V gene TRBV7-9 combines with J gene TRBJ2-1; 9 positions agree with TRBD2. The germline gives CDR1 SEHNR, CDR2 FQNEAQ (reference sequence). The CDR3 loop spans 18 amino acids. J gave up 4 bases and V 2 bases, and 12 bases lay outside the gene matches. CDR3 sequence (DNA): TGTGCCAGCAGCTTACTCAGGAGTGAGACTAGCGGTTACAATGAGCAGTTCTTC. It is translated as CASSLLRSETSGYNEQFF.

This clonotype has only a few counts. The junction does not match germline at one end; this may be a read error. The chain recombines TRBV7-7 with TRBJ2-7; possibly TRBD1 or TRBD2 for D (6 bases each). CDR1 and CDR2 from the germline V gene are SSHAT and FNYEAQ (reference sequence). CDR3 length: 14 amino acids. In DNA, the CDR3 is TGTGCTAGCAGCGCAGGGGACTCGTCCGCCGAGCAGTACTTC. It is translated as CASSAGDSSAEQYF.

In its sample, this clonotype was seen many times. The chain is built from TRBV20-1 and TRBJ2-1; 7 bases are a match to TRBD1. Germline V lookup: CDR1 DFQATT, CDR2 SNEGSKA (reference sequence). There are 13 residues in the CDR3. V was clipped by 0 bases and J by 6 bases; unmatched bases: 2. The CDR3 DNA sequence: TGCAGTGCTAGAGAAGACAGGGTCAATGAGCAGTTCTTC. Protein product: CSAREDRVNEQFF.